One TCR beta chain is described in this entry. In germline, CDR1 is MNHEY, CDR2 SVGEGT. There are 14 residues in the CDR3. J gave up 8 bases and V 5 bases, and 4 bases lay outside the gene matches. The record originates from a study of blood T cell repertoires in COVID-19. Profiling relied on immunoSEQ multiplex PCR, and the TCRdb table lists in-frame clones only, not all of them. Altogether roughly 20,000 clones are present, roughly 75% being singletons, with the ten largest covering around 13%. The V call is TRBV6-2 or TRBV6-3, the J call TRBJ1-4, with 11 bases lining up with TRBD1. The origin of this receptor is a man between 60 and 75 years old with active COVID-19. The sample consisted of peripheral blood. The CDR3 region has the DNA TGTGCCAGCAGTCCCGGACAGGGGGCGGAAAAACTGTTTTTT. It codes for CASSPGQGAEKLFF.